A single sample gave rise to the 30 T cell receptor beta chains below, sequenced in a study of control samples from healthy donors and cancer patients. Here immunoSEQ multiplex PCR was the method, and the copy in TCRdb shows in-frame clones only, minus some. The top ten hold 6.5% to 8.5% of the sample, which has approximately 27,000 clones, approximately 85% seen once. The sample was PBMCs. These receptors came from a woman aged 55-70 years with head and neck cancer.

J is TRBJ1-5 and V is TRBV4-2; TRBD1 matches at 8 bases. The CDR3 runs to 16 residues. Trimming removed 2 bases from V and 0 bases from J; junction bases left unmatched: 3. Germline CDR1 reads LGHNA; CDR2 reads YNFKEQ. The CDR3 sequence is CASSQTGTGSNQPQHF. CDR3 DNA sequence: TGTGCCAGCAGCCAAACCGGGACAGGTAGCAATCAGCCCCAGCATTTT.

Here the CDR3 reads CASSILAGGAGEQYF. The CDR3 DNA sequence: TGTGCCAGTAGTATACTAGCGGGAGGTGCGGGCGAGCAGTACTTC. V usage is TRBV19 and J usage is TRBJ2-7, with 11 nucleotides matching TRBD2. Germline CDR1 reads LNHDA; CDR2 reads SQIVND (reference sequence). The J segment lost 6 bases and the V segment lost 2 bases, leaving 6 bases of the junction unmatched. This CDR3 comprises 15 residues.

V gene TRBV18 combines with J gene TRBJ2-3, with 8 bases fitting TRBD2. Per germline, CDR1 KGHSH and CDR2 LQKENI. The CDR3 covers 16 residues. After removal of 5 bases from V and 2 bases from J, the junction contained 9 bases not matched to a gene. The CDR3 sequence is CASSAPSGRFTDTQYF. As DNA, the CDR3 is TGTGCCAGCTCAGCCCCTAGCGGGCGTTTCACAGATACGCAGTATTTT. The full variable domain, rest sourced from reference TRBV18 and TRBJ2-3, is NAGVMQNPRHLVRRRGQEARLRCSPMKGHSHVYWYRQLPEEGLKFMVYLQKENIIDESGMPKERFSAEFPKEGPSILRIQQVVRGDSAAYFCASSAPSGRFTDTQYFGPGTRLTVL.

The chain links TRBV6-1 to TRBJ2-7, with TRBD2 identical over 7 bases. J gave up 3 bases and V 0 bases, and 8 bases lay outside the gene matches. The germline V gene has CDR1 MNHNS and CDR2 SASEGT. There are 16 residues in the CDR3. The CDR3 nucleotides are TGTGCCAGCAGTGAAGCATTTAGCGGGTCTAGCTACGAGCAGTACTTC. It translates to CASSEAFSGSSYEQYF.

The chain combines TRBV6-5 with TRBJ2-7; D remains unclear. Germline V lookup: CDR1 MNHEY, CDR2 SVGAGI. This CDR3 region has 15 residues. Trimming shortened V by 0 bases and J by 0 bases, and 9 bases separated the two germline ends. In nucleotides, the CDR3 is TGTGCCAGCAGTTACTCCAGATCCTCCTCCTACGAGCAGTACTTC. It codes for CASSYSRSSSYEQYF.

This clone was seen only a few times. The chain joins TRBV11-3 to TRBJ1-1, with 9 bases identical to TRBD1. Unmatched junction bases numbered 3, after V lost 3 bases and J lost 1 base. Germline lookup yields CDR1 SGHNT and CDR2 YENEEA. The CDR3 spans 15 residues. For the CDR3, the DNA is TGTGCCAGCAGCTTGGGGACAGGGCCGAACACTGAAGCTTTCTTT. Translating gives CASSLGTGPNTEAFF.

The J gene is TRBJ2-7, the V gene TRBV7-6; the match to TRBD1 covers 10 bases. Germline trimming cut 3 bases from V and 6 bases from J; bases unmatched to any gene: 8. CDR1 SGHVS and CDR2 FNYEAQ come from the germline V gene. The CDR3 is 15 amino acids. CDR3 DNA sequence: TGTGCCAGCAGCTTTTCCAGCGACAGGGGGCGCGAGCAGTACTTC. As protein: CASSFSSDRGREQYF.

The gene calls are TRBV7-3 and TRBJ1-2; maybe TRBD1 (5 bases). V gave up 5 bases and J gave up 5 bases, with 12 bases separating them. CDR1 is SGHTA, CDR2 FQGTGA, per germline. The CDR3 totals 13 residues. Here the CDR3 DNA reads TGTGCCAGCAGCCCCGAGGCAGGGTATGGCTACACCTTC. Its protein is CASSPEAGYGYTF.

CDR3: CASSYSGGGGYTF. CDR3 bases: TGTGCCAGCAGTTACTCGGGGGGCGGTGGCTACACCTTC. This rearrangement joins TRBV6-2 or TRBV6-3 to TRBJ1-2; TRBD1 is a possible D gene (6 bases). Germline-derived CDR1 and CDR2 are MNHEY and SVGEGT. Trimming removed 0 bases from V and 7 bases from J, with 9 bases in between. The CDR3 has 13 residues.

This clone appeared a few times. The V gene is TRBV19, the J gene TRBJ1-1; weak D call: TRBD1 (5 bases). Germline values: CDR1 LNHDA, CDR2 SQIVND (reference sequence). V was cut by 5 bases and J by 0 bases, with 13 bases left in between. This CDR3 contains 15 residues. This chain's CDR3 is CASSFGTALNTEAFF. Here the CDR3 DNA reads TGTGCCAGTAGTTTTGGGACGGCCTTGAACACTGAAGCTTTCTTT.

The V call is TRBV5-1, the J call TRBJ2-7, with no clear D. This CDR3 region has 15 residues. Germline CDR1 and CDR2: SGHRS and YFSETQ. Trimming shortened V by 4 bases and J by 1 base, and 15 bases separated the two germline ends. The CDR3 loop is CASSPNDPLSYEQYF. The CDR3 DNA reads TGCGCCAGCAGCCCTAACGACCCATTATCCTACGAGCAGTACTTC.

The rearrangement joins TRBV28 to TRBJ2-7; the D is unclear. Deletions cut 6 bases from V and 4 bases from J, with 7 bases between. The CDR3 consists of 11 residues. Germline V gives CDR1 MDHEN, CDR2 SYDVKM. The CDR3 here is CASSLKYEQYF. DNA of the CDR3: TGTGCCAGCAGCCTTAAATACGAGCAGTACTTC.

Turning to this clone: Other DNA sequences in this sample translate to the same CDR3. The V and J genes are TRBV29-1 and TRBJ1-1, with a possible D match to TRBD1 (6 bases). Trimming removed 8 bases at V and 0 bases at J, with 13 bases between. Germline V gene lookup returns CDR1 SQVTM and CDR2 ANQGSEA. This CDR3 is 13 amino acids long. As DNA, the CDR3 is TGCAGCTATACTGGACAGCTGAACACTGAAGCTTTCTTT. Its protein product is CSYTGQLNTEAFF.

The gene calls are TRBV11-3 and TRBJ1-1, with a weak D call TRBD1 (6 bases). V was cut by 4 bases and J by 2 bases, with 11 bases left in between. The length of the CDR3 is 14 residues. Looked up from germline, CDR1 is SGHNT and CDR2 is YENEEA. The CDR3, as DNA: TGTGCCAGCAGCTACGGCAGGGGAAACACTGAAGCTTTCTTT. Protein: CASSYGRGNTEAFF.

V usage is TRBV5-4 and J usage is TRBJ2-2; D tentatively fits TRBD1 or TRBD2 (5 bases each). Germline V gene lookup returns CDR1 SGHNT and CDR2 YYREEE (reference sequence). V was trimmed by 4 bases and J by 6 bases, leaving 13 bases between them. This CDR3 contains 14 residues. CDR3 coding DNA: TGTGCCAGCAGCATACGCCTGGGGGCCGGGGAGCTGTTTTTT. It yields the protein CASSIRLGAGELFF.

The chain couples TRBV29-1 to TRBJ2-1; 11 nucleotides align to TRBD2. This CDR3 is built from 14 residues. Germline V lookup: CDR1 SQVTM, CDR2 ANQGSEA. With 6 bases clipped from V and 8 bases from J, the junction kept 9 bases outside the gene matches. The CDR3 region has the DNA TGCAGCGTCCCGCTAGCGGGAGGTGAGGATGAGCAGTTCTTC. This sequence encodes CSVPLAGGEDEQFF.

The chain joins TRBV6-4 to TRBJ1-6, with D possibly being TRBD1 (5 bases). Trimming shortened V by 5 bases and J by 4 bases, and 9 bases separated the two germline ends. In germline, CDR1 is MRHNA, CDR2 SNTAGT. The CDR3 totals 14 residues. CDR3 in amino acids: CASSQTDYNSPLHF. The CDR3 coding sequence is TGTGCCAGCAGTCAGACAGATTATAATTCACCCCTCCACTTT.

This chain links TRBV5-1 with TRBJ2-3; tentatively, D is TRBD2 (7 bases). CDR1 and CDR2 (germline): SGHRS, YFSETQ. V dropped 0 bases and J dropped 9 bases, with 23 bases sitting between them. This CDR3 contains 17 residues. The CDR3 spells CASSLEASGGGVITQYF. In DNA form, the CDR3 reads TGCGCCAGCAGCTTGGAGGCTAGCGGAGGGGGTGTCATAACGCAGTATTTT.

J is TRBJ2-7 and V is TRBV6-5; TRBD1 aligns across 8 bases. In germline, CDR1 is MNHEY, CDR2 SVGAGI. CDR3 length: 14 amino acids. Trimming removed 5 bases from V and 3 bases from J; junction bases left unmatched: 6. The chain's CDR3 is CASSRDRRGYEQYF. The CDR3 DNA reads as TGTGCCAGCAGTCGGGACAGGAGGGGCTACGAGCAGTACTTC.

This chain links TRBV6-2 or TRBV6-3 with TRBJ1-1; D call uncertain. V lost 2 bases and J 8 bases, leaving 6 bases between the germline ends. The CDR3 contains 11 residues. Germline CDR1 is MNHEY and CDR2 is SVGEGT. The CDR3 DNA follows: TGTGCCAGCAGTTACGATCGGGAAGCTTTCTTT. Residues: CASSYDREAFF.

The gene calls are TRBV9 and TRBJ2-7; 7 positions match TRBD1. The length of the CDR3 is 15 residues. V shed 0 bases and J 0 bases; nucleotides not matched to a gene: 3. Per germline, CDR1 SGDLS and CDR2 YYNGEE. CDR3 region: CASSVAGTASYEQYF. The CDR3 DNA follows: TGTGCCAGCAGCGTAGCCGGGACAGCCTCCTACGAGCAGTACTTC.

This rearrangement joins TRBV6-2 or TRBV6-3 to TRBJ2-3; possible D gene TRBD1, 5 bases. The CDR3 is 15 residues long. Germline V gives CDR1 MNHEY, CDR2 SVGEGT. V lost 5 bases and J 0 bases, leaving 12 bases between the germline ends. CDR3 in DNA: TGTGCCAGCAGTGCAGGGTCGTCTAGCACAGATACGCAGTATTTT. This codes for CASSAGSSSTDTQYF.

J is TRBJ1-1 and V is TRBV29-1; D gene unclear. The CDR3 is made up of 15 amino acids. Germline V gives CDR1 SQVTM, CDR2 ANQGSEA. Deletions cut 0 bases from V and 1 base from J, with 12 bases between. In DNA, the CDR3 is TGCAGCGTTGAAGATCTCGGGAATAGGAACACTGAAGCTTTCTTT. Its protein product is CSVEDLGNRNTEAFF.

This chain links TRBV15 with TRBJ2-1; 7 positions match TRBD2. V was pared by 5 bases and J by 3 bases, with 4 bases of the junction left unmatched. Germline CDR1 reads LNHNV; CDR2 reads YYDKDF (reference sequence). The CDR3 has 14 residues. In DNA form, the CDR3 reads TGTGCCACCAGCCCCCCGGGGGGCTACAATGAGCAGTTCTTC. Its protein is CATSPPGGYNEQFF.

By share, this clone ranks as medium-sized (0.01 to 0.1%). The rearrangement joins TRBV15 to TRBJ2-7, with 8 bases aligning to TRBD1. The trim removed 1 base at V and 5 bases at J, leaving 16 bases unmatched. The CDR3 is made up of 18 amino acids. Per the germline V gene, CDR1 is LNHNV and CDR2 is YYDKDF (reference sequence). CDR3 sequence reads: CATSRVFTPHRGFNEQYF. CDR3 DNA: TGTGCCACCAGCAGAGTTTTCACCCCCCACAGGGGGTTCAACGAGCAGTACTTC. Together with reference TRBV15 and TRBJ2-7, the CDR3 gives the full variable domain: DAMVIQNPRYQVTQFGKPVTLSCSQTLNHNVMYWYQQKSSQAPKLLFHYYDKDFNNEADTPDNFQSRRPNTSFCFLDIRSPGLGDTAMYLCATSRVFTPHRGFNEQYFGPGTRLTVT.

The rearrangement links TRBV7-2 to TRBJ1-6; perhaps TRBD1 as D (5 bases). V lost 1 base and J lost 1, with 11 bases in between. CDR1 is SGHTA, CDR2 FQGNSA, per germline. The CDR3 contains 17 residues. This chain's CDR3 is CASSLDRPKSYNSPLHF. In DNA, the CDR3 is TGTGCCAGCAGCTTAGACAGGCCAAAATCCTATAATTCACCCCTCCACTTT.

This clone showed up just a few times. The chain has TRBV18 and TRBJ1-5, with 9 positions matching TRBD1. The trim removed 3 bases at V and 0 bases at J, leaving 9 bases unmatched. Germline V lookup: CDR1 KGHSH, CDR2 LQKENI. This CDR3 region has 18 residues. The CDR3 region is CASSPRQGEYYSNQPQHF. DNA for the CDR3: TGTGCCAGCTCACCGAGACAGGGGGAATATTATAGCAATCAGCCCCAGCATTTT.

The V and J genes are TRBV5-8 and TRBJ2-2; no clear D. This CDR3 comprises 12 residues. The V gene lost 4 bases and the J gene lost 5 bases, with 6 bases spanning the gap. CDR1 is SGHTS, CDR2 YDEGEE, per germline. Here the CDR3 reads CASSRLTGELFF. In nucleotides, the CDR3 is TGTGCCAGCAGCAGATTAACCGGGGAGCTGTTTTTT. The full variable domain, with the rest looked up from reference TRBV5-8 and TRBJ2-2, is EAGVTQSPTHLIKTRGQQATLRCSPISGHTSVYWYQQALGLGLQFLLWYDEGEERNRGNFPPRFSGRQFPNYSSELNVNALELEDSALYLCASSRLTGELFFGEGSRLTVL.

V and J are TRBV6-6 and TRBJ2-1; 10 bases align to TRBD2. This CDR3 has 15 residues. The ends lost 5 bases at V and 10 bases at J; junction bases unmatched: 11. Germline loops: CDR1 MNHNY, CDR2 SVGAGI (reference sequence). Here the CDR3 DNA reads TGTGCCAGCAGTGCCCAGGAAGCGGGAGGGCCAGAGCAGTTCTTC. Translated, it gives CASSAQEAGGPEQFF.

This chain links TRBV5-4 with TRBJ2-5; TRBD2 might be the D (5 bases). Germline V gives CDR1 SGHNT, CDR2 YYREEE (reference sequence). The CDR3 covers 15 residues. Trimming cost V 0 bases and J 0 bases, with 9 bases left between them. The CDR3 is CASSLGPGNQETQYF. The DNA for the CDR3 is TGTGCCAGCAGCTTGGGCCCGGGAAACCAAGAGACCCAGTACTTC. The full variable domain, its missing parts supplied by reference TRBV5-4 and TRBJ2-5, is ETGVTQSPTHLIKTRGQQVTLRCSSQSGHNTVSWYQQALGQGPQFIFQYYREEENGRGNFPPRFSGLQFPNYSSELNVNALELDDSALYLCASSLGPGNQETQYFGPGTRLLVL.